This TCR beta chain was captured in a study of cytomegalovirus exposure and HLA in healthy donors. With 60 Vbeta and 13 Jbeta primers, the PCR was carried out. Some clones are missing from TCRdb's copy, which holds only in-frame ones; the method was immunoSEQ multiplex PCR. The table lists roughly 110,000 clones, 82% of them singletons. This clone was detected only once. V shed 6 bases and J shed 4 bases, with 10 bases lying between them. The CDR3 is 12 amino acids. Germline CDR1 MNHNY, CDR2 SVGAGI (reference sequence). Sequencing input: PBMCs. The gene calls are TRBV6-6 and TRBJ2-7, with D possibly being TRBD2 (6 bases). The sequence came from a young man in good health and CMV-seropositive. The CDR3, as DNA: TGTGCCAGCAGCCCCAGCGGGTACGAGCAGTACTTC. It codes for CASSPSGYEQYF.